The present T cell receptor (beta chain) was sequenced within a study of OX40 agonist ivuxolimab in advanced cancers. Study at large: A mean age of roughly 66 years, range roughly 20 to 79, was recorded, and approximately 80% were male.

The CDR3 contains 13 residues. Trimming removed 3 bases at V and 12 bases at J, with 12 bases between. CDR1 and CDR2 (germline): WNHNN, SYGVQD (reference sequence). With regard to this clone: The antigen is unknown.

Study results and caveats: CD8+ T cells (on average) carried more expanded clones than CD4+ T cells. Which antigen the expanded peripheral T cells recognized is unknown.

TCRdb keeps only in-frame clones here, not all; method: immunoSEQ multiplex PCR. The data contain over 70,000 clones, 90% of them singletons. The chain links TRBV10-1 to TRBJ1-6; D is possibly TRBD1 (5 bases). Sequenced material: CD4+ or CD8+ T cells sorted from blood, taken in a trial of the OX40 agonist ivuxolimab. The clonotype was recovered from an adult with an advanced solid tumor such as melanoma, head and neck, liver or kidney cancer. The CDR3 DNA reads as TGCGCCAGCAGTGAAGGGGTTGAGAGACCCCTCCACTTT. This translates into CASSEGVERPLHF.